This paragraph reports one TCR beta chain. Exclusion applied to patients with autoimmune disease history or systemic immunosuppression. These data belong to a study of OX40 agonist ivuxolimab in advanced cancers. Using immunoSEQ multiplex PCR, the repertoire was profiled, and TCRdb retains in-frame clones only, with some absent. The profile shows 55,000 to 70,000 clones, approximately 86% of them singletons. From germline, CDR1 is LNHDA and CDR2 SQIVND (reference sequence). The V and J ends lost 6 bases and 4 bases respectively, with 21 bases between them. This CDR3 has 16 residues. The sample here was CD4+ or CD8+ T cells sorted from blood, taken in a trial of the OX40 agonist ivuxolimab. This clonotype originated in an adult with an advanced solid tumor such as melanoma, head and neck, liver or kidney cancer. The genes are TRBV19 and TRBJ1-2; D is possibly TRBD1 (5 bases). CDR3 DNA: TGTGCCAGTAGACTCCTCGGGGCGGGGGGGGTCTATGGCTACACCTTC. Protein sequence: CASRLLGAGGVYGYTF.